These 6 T cell receptor beta chains originate from one sample sequenced in a study of response to subunit inactivated influenza vaccine (dated by TCRdb to 2016 to 2019). Receptor amplification or capture employed RT-PCR. Reads for this sample came from an Illumina HiSeq 2500. TCRdb's own reprocessing of the public reads used fastp at Q25 and MiXCR and kept productive beta chains. When rows share a CDR3 protein, they turn into one entry using the most common DNA and genes. The sample contains hundreds of thousands of distinct CDR3 sequences, about 15% of them found a single time. The ten largest make up under 14% of the sample. This material consisted of PBMCs from blood, taken roughly 12 days after vaccination. The receptors were sampled from a man in his fifties or sixties who received an inactivated influenza vaccine. Donor details come from another sample of the same person, matched by shared clones.

The chain couples TRBV2 to TRBJ1-1; D may be TRBD1 (5 bases). The germline V gene encodes CDR1 SNHLY and CDR2 FYNNEI. The ends were cut back, 6 bases at V and 4 bases at J, with 18 bases in the middle. The CDR3 spans 15 residues. In DNA form, the CDR3 reads TGTGCCAGCAGCACCGGGATCGCCGGGGGCACTGAAGCTTTCTTT. Amino acids: CASSTGIAGGTEAFF.

V and J are TRBV6-2 or TRBV6-3 and TRBJ1-6; a possible D gene is TRBD1 (6 bases). The CDR3 length is 16 residues. The germline V and J ends were trimmed by 0 bases and 10 bases, with 16 bases remaining between them. From germline, CDR1 is MNHEY and CDR2 SVGEGT. The CDR3 region has the DNA TGTGCCAGCAGTTACTCCCCAGGGGTGAAGGAATCACCCCTCCACTTT. The encoded protein is CASSYSPGVKESPLHF.

A few counts support this clonotype. This rearrangement joins TRBV5-1 to TRBJ2-7; TRBD2 matches at 13 bases. The length of the CDR3 is 15 residues. With V trimmed by 4 bases and J by 5 bases, 6 bases remained unmatched. Germline-derived CDR1 and CDR2 are SGHRS and YFSETQ. CDR3: CASSPWTSGSHEQYF. CDR3 DNA: TGCGCCAGCAGCCCCTGGACTAGCGGGAGCCACGAGCAGTACTTC.

This clonotype was seen repeatedly, ten times or more. V gene TRBV18 combines with J gene TRBJ2-3; D may correspond to TRBD1 or TRBD2 (5 bases each). There are 15 residues in the CDR3. The V gene's germline CDR1 is KGHSH and CDR2 LQKENI. Deletions cut 8 bases from V and 0 bases from J, with 15 bases between. The CDR3 DNA is TGTGCCAGCGCCGGGGACGGAACTAGCACAGATACGCAGTATTTT. Amino acid sequence: CASAGDGTSTDTQYF.

This chain links TRBV20-1 with TRBJ2-2, with unresolved D. Trimming removed 5 bases from V and 1 base from J, with 14 bases in between. Germline V gene sequence: CDR1 DFQATT, CDR2 SNEGSKA (reference sequence). The CDR3 is made up of 15 amino acids. CDR3 amino acids: CSAELDTENTGELFF. The CDR3 coding sequence is TGCAGTGCTGAATTAGACACAGAGAACACCGGGGAGCTGTTTTTT.

This clonotype was observed a few times. This chain joins TRBV5-1 and TRBJ1-1; D remains unclear. Looked up from germline, CDR1 is SGHRS and CDR2 is YFSETQ. The CDR3 is 15 residues long. The V and J ends lost 2 bases and 0 bases respectively, with 11 bases between them. The CDR3 protein is CASSLIGTLNTEAFF. The CDR3 DNA reads TGCGCCAGCAGCTTAATCGGAACCCTGAACACTGAAGCTTTCTTT.